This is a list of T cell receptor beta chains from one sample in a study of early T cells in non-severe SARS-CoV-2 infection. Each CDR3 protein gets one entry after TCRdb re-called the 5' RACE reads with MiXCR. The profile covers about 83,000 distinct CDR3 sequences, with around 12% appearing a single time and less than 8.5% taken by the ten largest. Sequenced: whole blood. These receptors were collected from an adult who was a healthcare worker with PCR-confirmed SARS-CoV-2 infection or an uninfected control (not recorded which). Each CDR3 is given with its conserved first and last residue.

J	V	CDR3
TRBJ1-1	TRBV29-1	CSVERDEYHTEAFF
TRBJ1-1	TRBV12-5	CASGLPQDRPMNTEAFF
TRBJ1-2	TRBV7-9	CASSRDGYGYTF
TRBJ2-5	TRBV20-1	CSARVIGTGDQETQYF
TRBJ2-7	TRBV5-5	CASSSVSGSSEQYF
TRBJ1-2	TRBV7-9	CASSSRATDGYTF
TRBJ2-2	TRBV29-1	CSVARGFPPTGELFF
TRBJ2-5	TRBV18	CASSPLAGNQETQYF
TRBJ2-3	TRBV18	CASSPLNAPSERTQYF
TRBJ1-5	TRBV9	CASSETGGYGNQPQHF
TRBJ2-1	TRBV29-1	CSSGRGLHEQFF
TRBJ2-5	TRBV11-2	CASSLFRGHETQYF
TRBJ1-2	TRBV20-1	CSARNGLDSYGYTF
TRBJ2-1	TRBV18	CASSPRGGPDSYNEQFF
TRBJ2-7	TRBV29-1	CSVGSGHYEQYF
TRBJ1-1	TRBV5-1	CASSLGAVNTEAFF
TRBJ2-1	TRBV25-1	CASSELRGGAEQFF
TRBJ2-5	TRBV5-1	CASWDRGVETQYF
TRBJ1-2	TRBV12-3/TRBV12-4	CANMGFYGYTF
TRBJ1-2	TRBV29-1	CSVESGTNYGYTF
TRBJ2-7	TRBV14	CASSQGRSPYEQYF
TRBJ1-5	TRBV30	CAWQGGNQPQHF
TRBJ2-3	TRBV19	CASIRDRSDTQYF
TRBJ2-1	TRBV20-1	CSAWGLAGGPEQFF
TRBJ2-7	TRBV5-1	CASSYEQGIRDEQYF
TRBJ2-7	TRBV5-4	CASSLGLGTYEQYF
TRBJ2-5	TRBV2	CASSAGQETQYF
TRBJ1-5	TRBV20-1	CSAGGRDPPYSNQPQHF
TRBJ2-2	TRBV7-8	CASLRAAVNTGELFF
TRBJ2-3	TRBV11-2	CASNLAGSTDTQYF
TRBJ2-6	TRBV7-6	CASSPRTGRSGANVLTF
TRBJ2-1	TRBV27	CASSSRHPFYNEQFF
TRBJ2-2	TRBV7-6	CASSLRAVLLPGELFF
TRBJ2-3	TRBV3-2	CASSSKTSGTDTQYF
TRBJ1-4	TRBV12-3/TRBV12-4	CASSFREKLFF
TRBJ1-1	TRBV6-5	CASSSRDSRAFF
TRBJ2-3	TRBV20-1	CSASRGGWGDTQYF
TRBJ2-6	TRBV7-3	CASSFPFGAPSSGANVLTF
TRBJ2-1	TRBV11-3	CASSSGTDYNEQFF
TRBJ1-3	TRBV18	CASSQGPDFSGNTIYF
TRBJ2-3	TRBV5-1	CASSLGVAGVSDTQYF
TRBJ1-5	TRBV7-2	CASSLEGGSDQPQHF
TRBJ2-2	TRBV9	CASSVVDRSTGELFF
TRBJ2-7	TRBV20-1	CSARGQGAREQYF
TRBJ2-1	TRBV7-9	CASSEGLAGVRGNEQFF